Detailed here is one T cell receptor (beta chain). As originally analysed: Scientists estimated how many nucleated cells there were by amplifying reference gene primers. Produced via immunoSEQ multiplex PCR; TCRdb's table is partial and in-frame only. V and J calls and clone size come straight from that table; D and trimming were deduced from the DNA. This table holds about 140,000 clones, around nine tenths found once. These data originate in a study of blood T cell repertoires in COVID-19. As for the study in general: Samples came from the United States, Italy and Spain, spanning acute and convalescent COVID-19.

Per germline, CDR1 MDHEN and CDR2 SYDVKM. The junction had 10 bases not matched to a gene; V was cut back by 2 bases and J by 7 bases. CDR3 length: 16 amino acids. The sequence derives from a woman aged 60-75 years with acute or convalescent COVID-19. The chain uses TRBV28 and TRBJ1-5, with 8 bases matching TRBD1. Sequencing was done on a sample of peripheral blood. CDR3 protein: CASSLLYRGNWQPQHF. CDR3 in DNA: TGTGCCAGCAGTTTACTCTACAGGGGGAACTGGCAGCCCCAGCATTTT.